This TCR beta chain was observed in a study of CD8+ T cells in alopecia areata. Looking at the study overall: Treated patients were given 5 to 10 mg oral tofacitinib twice daily. Notes on the study in general: Treatment with tofacitinib significantly lowered scalp clonality and reduced expanded CD8+ clones among the top 100.

Sequencing used cDNA as its template, made by extracting RNA and reverse transcribing it. This table comes from immunoSEQ multiplex PCR, and its TCRdb copy is limited to in-frame clones, with some not included. Of 150,000 to 200,000 clones in the sample, around 60% were seen once. This clone turned up a few times. What it binds is not known. As for treatment: oral pan-JAK inhibitor, 5-10 mg twice daily. Germline V gene lookup returns CDR1 SGHRS and CDR2 YFSETQ. V shed 3 bases and J shed 0 bases, with 18 bases lying between them. CDR3 length: 17 amino acids. J is TRBJ1-1 and V is TRBV5-1, with D perhaps TRBD1 (5 bases). This clonotype originated in a human donor with alopecia areata. This material consisted of CD4+ T cells sorted from blood, taken between weeks 47 and 50, from a patient treated with tofacitinib. The CDR3: CASSSSAPGNMNTEAFF. The CDR3 region has the DNA TGCGCCAGCAGCTCCTCTGCGCCAGGGAACATGAACACTGAAGCTTTCTTT.